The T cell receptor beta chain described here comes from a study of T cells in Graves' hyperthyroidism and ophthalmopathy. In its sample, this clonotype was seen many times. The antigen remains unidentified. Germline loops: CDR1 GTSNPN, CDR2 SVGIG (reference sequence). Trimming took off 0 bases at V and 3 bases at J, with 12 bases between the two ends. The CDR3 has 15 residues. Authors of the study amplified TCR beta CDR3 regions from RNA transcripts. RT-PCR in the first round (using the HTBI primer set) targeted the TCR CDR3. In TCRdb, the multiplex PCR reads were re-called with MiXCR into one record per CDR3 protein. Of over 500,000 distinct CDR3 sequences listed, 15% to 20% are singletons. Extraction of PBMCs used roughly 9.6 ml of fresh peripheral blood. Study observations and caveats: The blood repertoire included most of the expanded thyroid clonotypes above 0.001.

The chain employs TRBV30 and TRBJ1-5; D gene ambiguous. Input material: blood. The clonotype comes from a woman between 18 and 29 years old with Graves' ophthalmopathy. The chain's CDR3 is CAWSVRGRYNQPQHF. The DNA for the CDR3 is TGTGCCTGGAGTGTACGTGGCAGGTACAATCAGCCCCAGCATTTT.